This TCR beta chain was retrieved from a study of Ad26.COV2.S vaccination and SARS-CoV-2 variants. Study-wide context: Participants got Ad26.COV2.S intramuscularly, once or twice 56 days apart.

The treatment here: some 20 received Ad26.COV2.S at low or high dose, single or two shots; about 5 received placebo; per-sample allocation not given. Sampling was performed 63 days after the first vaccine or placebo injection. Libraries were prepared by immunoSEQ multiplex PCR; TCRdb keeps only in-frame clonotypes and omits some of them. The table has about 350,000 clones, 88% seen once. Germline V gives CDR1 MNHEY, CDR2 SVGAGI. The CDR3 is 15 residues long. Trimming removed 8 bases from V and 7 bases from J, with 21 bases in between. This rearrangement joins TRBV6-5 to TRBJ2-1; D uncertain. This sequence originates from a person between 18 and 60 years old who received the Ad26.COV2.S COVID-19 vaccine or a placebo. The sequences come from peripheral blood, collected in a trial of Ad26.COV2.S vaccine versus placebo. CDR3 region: CASGDQGFRSNEQFF. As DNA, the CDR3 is TGTGCCAGCGGGGATCAAGGGTTTCGTTCGAATGAGCAGTTCTTC.